The entry that follows covers one T cell receptor beta chain sequence. The V end was cut by 3 bases, the J end by 2 bases, with 8 bases between. This CDR3 has 13 residues. CDR1 SGHTA and CDR2 FQGTGA come from the germline V gene. TCRdb independently ran MiXCR on the PCR reads; one entry per CDR3 protein. The table records approximately 20,000 distinct CDR3 sequences, approximately 67% of them present only once. The data derive from a study of vaccination and CD4 T cells after COVID-19. This clonotype was sampled from a human donor who had recovered from COVID-19. V and J are TRBV7-3 and TRBJ2-7, with D hard to call. Material: CD4+ T cells from blood, obtained before SARS-CoV-2 vaccination. The chain's CDR3 is CASSLGSTYEQYF. The CDR3 DNA reads as TGTGCCAGCAGCTTGGGCAGCACCTACGAGCAGTACTTC.